Each of the 9 T cell receptor beta chains below was sequenced from the same sample in a study of T cells in Graves' hyperthyroidism and ophthalmopathy. RNA transcripts gave rise to amplified TCR beta CDR3 regions. A first-round RT-PCR of the TCR CDR3 used the HTBI primer set. TCRdb re-analysed the multiplex PCR reads in MiXCR, keeping a single row per CDR3 protein. The table has almost 35,000 distinct CDR3 sequences, under 65% seen once; the top ten hold roughly 25%. The sample comprised blood. Receptors were obtained from a woman in her 40s with Graves' ophthalmopathy.

A remark on this clonotype: This likely comes from a read error, as the CDR3 has no conserved phenylalanine or tryptophan at its end. The limits of the CDR3 on the DNA are not certain, so only TCRdb's listed CDR3 is given. This chain joins TRBV12-3 or TRBV12-4 and TRBJ2-7; the table's D call TRBD1 went unverified against the DNA. Termini included, the CDR3 measures 15 amino acids. CDR3 sequence reads: CASSPNGHVPYEQHL.

The V and J genes are TRBV25-1 and TRBJ1-4, with 8 nucleotides matching TRBD1. Trimming cost V 3 bases and J 7 bases; bases outside gene matches: 4. Germline loops: CDR1 MGHDK, CDR2 SYGVNS. The CDR3 is 14 amino acids. This CDR3 is CASSDDRGSEKLFF. The CDR3 DNA reads as TGTGCCAGCAGTGACGACAGGGGAAGTGAAAAACTGTTTTTT. Variable domain in full (rest from reference TRBV25-1 and TRBJ1-4): EADIYQTPRYLVIGTGKKITLECSQTMGHDKMYWYQQDPGMELHLIHYSYGVNSTEKGDLSSESTVSRIRTEHFPLTLESARPSHTSQYLCASSDDRGSEKLFFGSGTQLSVL.

This clonotype has just one count. V gene TRBV19 combines with J gene TRBJ1-1; tentative D call: TRBD1 (5 bases). The length of the CDR3 is 12 residues. Looked up from germline, CDR1 is LNHDA and CDR2 is SQIVND (reference sequence). V shed 9 bases and J shed 11 bases, with 19 bases lying between them. CDR3 sequence: CARPLGRSPAFF. In DNA form, the CDR3 reads TGTGCCAGACCTTTGGGACGGTCTCCGGCTTTCTTT.

This chain connects TRBV20-1 to TRBJ1-1, with D perhaps matching TRBD1 (6 bases). The CDR3 contains 13 residues. The ends were cut back, 5 bases at V and 2 bases at J, with 12 bases in the middle. The V gene's germline CDR1 is DFQATT and CDR2 SNEGSKA (reference sequence). CDR3 nucleotide sequence: TGCAGTGCTCACCGGGACACTAACACTGAAGCTTTCTTT. The encoded protein is CSAHRDTNTEAFF.

About this clonotype: The junction and the germline gene differ at one end; a read error may be behind it. The chain has TRBV6-2 or TRBV6-3 and TRBJ1-1; 11 bases are a match to TRBD1. Per the germline V gene, CDR1 is MNHEY and CDR2 is SVGEGT. CDR3 size: 13 residues. The CDR3 spells CASSIGQGAEAFF. The DNA for the CDR3 is TGTGCCAGCAGCATCGGACAGGGGGCGGAAGCGTTCTTT.

The chain links TRBV6-2 or TRBV6-3 to TRBJ2-7, with D perhaps matching TRBD1 (5 bases). Deletions cut 8 bases from V and 6 bases from J, with 14 bases between. CDR1 is MNHEY and CDR2 is SVGEGT in the germline V gene. The CDR3 is 12 residues long. The CDR3 spells CASSPPGFEQYF. The CDR3 DNA reads TGTGCCAGCTCACCCCCAGGGTTCGAGCAGTACTTC.

This chain links TRBV20-1 with TRBJ2-1; D is ambiguous. Per the germline V gene, CDR1 is DFQATT and CDR2 is SNEGSKA (reference sequence). This CDR3 comprises 14 residues. V was shortened by 6 bases and J by 10 bases, with 22 bases between the two germline ends. Written as DNA, the CDR3 is TGCAGTGCGCCGATCCGCGGAAACACCGGGGAGCAGTTCTTC. This gives the protein CSAPIRGNTGEQFF.

This clonotype is judged medium-sized. This chain connects TRBV7-3 to TRBJ1-5, with D tentatively TRBD1 (5 bases). The CDR3 is 13 residues long. The V and J ends lost 2 bases and 5 bases respectively, with 7 bases between them. From germline, CDR1 is SGHTA and CDR2 FQGTGA. CDR3 sequence: CASSLGGDQPQHF. In nucleotides, the CDR3 is TGTGCCAGCAGCTTAGGGGGGGATCAGCCCCAGCATTTT.

The chain couples TRBV6-5 to TRBJ2-7; 7 nucleotides align to TRBD1. V lost 2 bases and J lost 5; bases outside the gene matches: 6. From germline, CDR1 is MNHEY and CDR2 SVGAGI. The CDR3 loop spans 14 amino acids. The CDR3 reads CASSYADREDEQYF. The CDR3 DNA follows: TGTGCCAGCAGTTACGCTGACAGGGAAGACGAGCAGTACTTC.